The clone carrying this T cell receptor beta chain was seen repeatedly, ten times or more. Its antigen is undetermined. This CDR3 has 13 amino acids. V shed 5 bases, J shed 6 bases, and the junction held 5 bases outside the gene matches. Germline V lookup: CDR1 SNHLY, CDR2 FYNNEI. TCRdb's table, derived via immunoSEQ multiplex PCR, lists solely in-frame clones and lacks some. The data show about 46,000 clones, around 74% seen once. The record originates from a study of vaccination effects on CD4 cells after COVID-19. Before any sequencing was done, the ViraFEST assay used viral peptide pools to expand antigen-specific CD4+ T cells. Culturing for more than eight days preceded CD4+ T cell isolation. Either the BNT162b2 or mRNA-1273 vaccine was given to participants in two doses. Study-wide points: Researchers report that only 1 of 255 vaccine-induced clones in healthy vaccinees cross-reacted with common cold coronaviruses.

This chain joins TRBV2 and TRBJ1-2; the match to TRBD1 covers 8 bases. This TCR was sampled from a human donor who received a COVID-19 vaccine. Sample: CD4+ T cells from PBMCs cultured with HCoV-OC43 spike peptides, taken after COVID-19 vaccination. Described subset: HCoV-OC43 spike overlapping peptide pool stimulation. The CDR3 is CASSYRGLDGYTF. The CDR3 nucleotides read TGTGCCAGCAGTTACAGGGGGTTGGATGGCTACACCTTC.